This T cell receptor (beta chain) was documented in a study of graft-versus-host responses after intestinal transplantation. Sequencing used immunoSEQ multiplex PCR; TCRdb keeps in-frame clones, though not all of them. The profile covers about 12,000 clones, with approximately 35% appearing a single time and roughly 3.2% taken by the ten largest. V lost 6 bases, J lost 4 bases, and 5 bases stayed unmatched. Germline loops: CDR1 MDHEN, CDR2 SYDVKM. This CDR3 spans 13 amino acids. Plating of roughly 200,000 CFSE-labeled responder cells was done together with roughly 200,000 irradiated, violet-dye-labeled stimulator cells.

The V call is TRBV28, the J call TRBJ1-2; 7 bases are a match to TRBD1. The clonotype comes from a human patient who received an intestinal transplant. The starting material was alloreactive CD8+ T cells from a mixed lymphocyte reaction culture, obtained before intestinal transplant. As for subset: CFSE-low proliferating T cells sorted from approximately 6-day pre-transplant mixed lymphocyte reaction (GvH or HvG direction). In DNA form, the CDR3 reads TGTGCCAGCAGCTCCGACAGGGTCTATGGCTACACCTTC. Amino acids: CASSSDRVYGYTF.